A selection of T cell receptor beta chains follows, all from one sample in a study of Ad26.COV2.S vaccination and SARS-CoV-2 variants. Sequenced by immunoSEQ multiplex PCR; TCRdb stores in-frame clones only, minus some. This table has 300,000 to 350,000 clones, 90% appearing once. The specimen was peripheral blood, collected in a trial of Ad26.COV2.S vaccine versus placebo. The receptors were sampled from a person aged 18-60 years who received the Ad26.COV2.S COVID-19 vaccine or a placebo. Each CDR3 is given with its conserved first and last residue. Each record gives: CDR3 DNA, CDR3 protein, clone size, V gene, J gene, D gene. The D gene is left open where the match is weak. The listing skips clone size in some rows; elsewhere it reads once, few, many or a size class.

cdr3_nt: TGTGCCAGCTCACCCAGCCAGGGTAAACAGCCCCAGCATTTT
cdr3_aa: CASSPSQGKQPQHF
clone_size: NA
v_call: TRBV18
j_call: TRBJ1-5
d_call: NA

cdr3_nt: TGTGCCAGCAGCACCCGGACTATCTTCATCACAGATACGCAGTATTTT
cdr3_aa: CASSTRTIFITDTQYF
clone_size: few
v_call: TRBV21-1
j_call: TRBJ2-3
d_call: NA

cdr3_nt: TGCGCCAGCAGTGGTGACAGGGTCACTGAAGCTTTCTTT
cdr3_aa: CASSGDRVTEAFF
clone_size: NA
v_call: TRBV10-1
j_call: TRBJ1-1
d_call: TRBD1

cdr3_nt: TGTGCCAGCAGCTCCGCTCGGGATGCGGGCGTCAACTATGGCTACACCTTC
cdr3_aa: CASSSARDAGVNYGYTF
clone_size: NA
v_call: TRBV7-9
j_call: TRBJ1-2
d_call: NA

cdr3_nt: TGTGCCAGCAGTAGACAGCAGGGCACTAATGAAAAACTGTTTTTT
cdr3_aa: CASSRQQGTNEKLFF
clone_size: NA
v_call: TRBV6-5
j_call: TRBJ1-4
d_call: NA

cdr3_nt: TGTGCCACCAGCAGCAAACACAGGGACACTGAAGCTTTCTTT
cdr3_aa: CATSSKHRDTEAFF
clone_size: once
v_call: TRBV15
j_call: TRBJ1-1
d_call: NA

cdr3_nt: TGTGCCAGCAGTGGGGCTAATGAGCAGTTCTTC
cdr3_aa: CASSGANEQFF
clone_size: once
v_call: TRBV2
j_call: TRBJ2-1
d_call: NA

cdr3_nt: TGTGCCAGCAGCTTAAGACAGGGGGCATATTCACCCCTCCACTTT
cdr3_aa: CASSLRQGAYSPLHF
clone_size: NA
v_call: TRBV7-2
j_call: TRBJ1-6
d_call: TRBD1

cdr3_nt: TGTGCCAGCAGGGTGGAGGTGGGACAGGGGACTATTAGCACAGATACGCAGTATTTT
cdr3_aa: CASRVEVGQGTISTDTQYF
clone_size: NA
v_call: TRBV2
j_call: TRBJ2-3
d_call: TRBD1

cdr3_nt: TGTGCCAGCAGGTCGGACAGGTCTGTTACCTACGAGCAGTACTTC
cdr3_aa: CASRSDRSVTYEQYF
clone_size: few
v_call: TRBV6-5
j_call: TRBJ2-7
d_call: TRBD1

cdr3_nt: TGCGCCAGCAGCTTAGGGACAGGGGCAGAGACCCAGTACTTC
cdr3_aa: CASSLGTGAETQYF
clone_size: NA
v_call: TRBV5-1
j_call: TRBJ2-5
d_call: TRBD1

cdr3_nt: TGCGCCAGCAGCCAAGGTGTTAACCGTAACTATGGCTACACCTTC
cdr3_aa: CASSQGVNRNYGYTF
clone_size: once
v_call: TRBV4-3
j_call: TRBJ1-2
d_call: NA

cdr3_nt: TGTGCCAGCAGCCGCCCAATGGACAGAAACACTGAAGCTTTCTTT
cdr3_aa: CASSRPMDRNTEAFF
clone_size: NA
v_call: TRBV7-9
j_call: TRBJ1-1
d_call: NA

cdr3_nt: TGCGCCAGCAGCCAAGATCGGACAGGAGCCTACGAGCAGTACTTC
cdr3_aa: CASSQDRTGAYEQYF
clone_size: NA
v_call: TRBV4-3
j_call: TRBJ2-7
d_call: TRBD1

cdr3_nt: TGTGCCAGCAGCTTGACAGTCGTTTATGGCTACACCTTC
cdr3_aa: CASSLTVVYGYTF
clone_size: NA
v_call: TRBV6-5
j_call: TRBJ1-2
d_call: NA

cdr3_nt: TGTGCCAGCAGCCCACCGACGGTCCCAAATCAGCCCCAGCATTTT
cdr3_aa: CASSPPTVPNQPQHF
clone_size: once
v_call: TRBV13
j_call: TRBJ1-5
d_call: NA

cdr3_nt: TGTGCTAGTGGTTTGGACCTATGGGGGTTCTCCTATGGCTACACCTTC
cdr3_aa: CASGLDLWGFSYGYTF
clone_size: NA
v_call: TRBV12-5
j_call: TRBJ1-2
d_call: NA

cdr3_nt: TGTGCCAGCAGCTTAGGCCCTAGCGGCCCCTACGAGCAGTACTTC
cdr3_aa: CASSLGPSGPYEQYF
clone_size: NA
v_call: TRBV7-6
j_call: TRBJ2-7
d_call: TRBD2

cdr3_nt: TGTGCCAGCTGGAGGACAGGCGGGGGGAACACTGAAGCTTTCTTT
cdr3_aa: CASWRTGGGNTEAFF
clone_size: NA
v_call: TRBV18
j_call: TRBJ1-1
d_call: TRBD1

cdr3_nt: TGTGCCAGCAGCTTAGCGCTCGGGCAAGAGACCCAGTACTTC
cdr3_aa: CASSLALGQETQYF
clone_size: NA
v_call: TRBV7-9
j_call: TRBJ2-5
d_call: NA

cdr3_nt: TGCGCCAGCAGCCAAGATAATGATAGAGGCTACACCTTC
cdr3_aa: CASSQDNDRGYTF
clone_size: NA
v_call: TRBV4-3
j_call: TRBJ1-2
d_call: NA

cdr3_nt: TGTGCCAGCTCACCGGGACTAGCGGGGGTAAATGAGCAGTTCTTC
cdr3_aa: CASSPGLAGVNEQFF
clone_size: NA
v_call: TRBV18
j_call: TRBJ2-1
d_call: TRBD2

cdr3_nt: TGCGCCAGCAGCTTGGTTGGGCAAGGGAATACGCAGTATTTT
cdr3_aa: CASSLVGQGNTQYF
clone_size: NA
v_call: TRBV5-1
j_call: TRBJ2-3
d_call: NA

cdr3_nt: TGCGCCAGCAGCTCCGGACAGGGCGTCTATGGCTACACCTTC
cdr3_aa: CASSSGQGVYGYTF
clone_size: NA
v_call: TRBV5-1
j_call: TRBJ1-2
d_call: TRBD1

cdr3_nt: TGTGCTAGTGGTTTGCCCGGGGAGCTGTTTTTT
cdr3_aa: CASGLPGELFF
clone_size: NA
v_call: TRBV12-5
j_call: TRBJ2-2
d_call: NA

cdr3_nt: TGCGCCAGCAGCCAAGGGGACGGGGATGGCTACACCTTC
cdr3_aa: CASSQGDGDGYTF
clone_size: NA
v_call: TRBV4-3
j_call: TRBJ1-2
d_call: NA

cdr3_nt: TGTGCCATCAGTAAACGACAGGAGGAAAAACTGTTTTTT
cdr3_aa: CAISKRQEEKLFF
clone_size: NA
v_call: TRBV10-3
j_call: TRBJ1-4
d_call: NA

cdr3_nt: TGCGCCAGCAGCTTTTCCACCGGGACAAGTGGCTACACCTTC
cdr3_aa: CASSFSTGTSGYTF
clone_size: NA
v_call: TRBV5-1
j_call: TRBJ1-2
d_call: NA

cdr3_nt: TGTGCCAGTAAGGGACAGGTGGGGAGTGGGGGTGAAGCTTTCTTT
cdr3_aa: CASKGQVGSGGEAFF
clone_size: few
v_call: TRBV19
j_call: TRBJ1-1
d_call: TRBD1

cdr3_nt: TGTGCCAGCTCACCTCGGACTAGCGGGGGGGACGAGCAGTACTTC
cdr3_aa: CASSPRTSGGDEQYF
clone_size: NA
v_call: TRBV18
j_call: TRBJ2-7
d_call: TRBD2

cdr3_nt: TGTGCCTGGAGTGTACTAGGGGGCCATGGCTACACCTTC
cdr3_aa: CAWSVLGGHGYTF
clone_size: NA
v_call: TRBV30
j_call: TRBJ1-2
d_call: TRBD1

cdr3_nt: TGTGCCAGTAGGGTGACAGACGTACTCCCTGAAGCTTTCTTT
cdr3_aa: CASRVTDVLPEAFF
clone_size: NA
v_call: TRBV19
j_call: TRBJ1-1
d_call: NA

cdr3_nt: TGTGCCAGCAGCCACCCTGGCGGTGGACAGTTAGACTACACCTTC
cdr3_aa: CASSHPGGGQLDYTF
clone_size: NA
v_call: TRBV3-1/TRBV3-2
j_call: TRBJ1-2
d_call: NA

cdr3_nt: TGTGCCAGCAGCTTGGGCCTGTTTGAAGATGAGCAGTTCTTC
cdr3_aa: CASSLGLFEDEQFF
clone_size: NA
v_call: TRBV7-3
j_call: TRBJ2-1
d_call: NA

cdr3_nt: TGTGCCAGCAGCATACGGGGGTTGTTAGGAGAGCAGTACTTC
cdr3_aa: CASSIRGLLGEQYF
clone_size: once
v_call: TRBV3-1/TRBV3-2
j_call: TRBJ2-7
d_call: NA